This T cell receptor (beta chain) was observed in a study of blood T cell repertoires in COVID-19. The overall study: Acute and convalescent COVID-19 samples came from the United States, Italy and Spain. PBMCs, B-cell-depleted T cells, or T cells provided the cDNA or gDNA that made up the material.

Per the original methods: Amplified reference gene primers provided the basis for estimating nucleated cell counts. The protocol was immunoSEQ multiplex PCR, while the TCRdb copy is restricted to in-frame clones and leaves out a portion. The DNA was the basis for D and trimming; V, J and clone size are from that table. The sample has approximately 120,000 clones, 90% to 95% seen once; the top ten hold roughly 2%. The CDR3 totals 15 residues. V was cut by 1 base and J by 5 bases, with 15 bases left in between. The V gene's germline CDR1 is MGHRA and CDR2 YSYEKL. This clone has just a few counts. While infection was still active, Seattle patients were enrolled and then followed longitudinally.

The receptor was isolated from a man in his fifties or sixties with COVID-19, enrolled during active disease. The sample was peripheral blood. The V and J genes are TRBV4-1 and TRBJ2-7, with D possibly TRBD1 on 6 matching bases. The CDR3 DNA is TGCGCCAGCAGCCAAGTGGGGACACCATGGGACGAGCAGTACTTC. It codes for CASSQVGTPWDEQYF.